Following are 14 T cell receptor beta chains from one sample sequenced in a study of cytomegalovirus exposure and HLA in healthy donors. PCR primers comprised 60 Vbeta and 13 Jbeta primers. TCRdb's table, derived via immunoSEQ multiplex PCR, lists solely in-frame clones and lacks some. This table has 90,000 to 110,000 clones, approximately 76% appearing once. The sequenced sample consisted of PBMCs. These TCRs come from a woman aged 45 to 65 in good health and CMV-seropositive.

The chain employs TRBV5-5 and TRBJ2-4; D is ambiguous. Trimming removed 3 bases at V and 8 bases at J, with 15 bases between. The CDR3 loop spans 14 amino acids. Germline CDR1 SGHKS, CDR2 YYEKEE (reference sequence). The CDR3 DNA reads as TGTGCCAGCAGCTCATACTCGGTGAGAGACATTCAGTACTTC. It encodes CASSSYSVRDIQYF.

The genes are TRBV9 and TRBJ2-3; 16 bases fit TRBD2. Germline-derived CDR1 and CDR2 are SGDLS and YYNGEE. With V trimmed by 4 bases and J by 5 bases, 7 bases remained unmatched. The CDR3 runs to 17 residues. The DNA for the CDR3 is TGTGCCAGCAGCTCAGGGACTAGCGGGGGGGCGGGAGATACGCAGTATTTT. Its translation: CASSSGTSGGAGDTQYF.

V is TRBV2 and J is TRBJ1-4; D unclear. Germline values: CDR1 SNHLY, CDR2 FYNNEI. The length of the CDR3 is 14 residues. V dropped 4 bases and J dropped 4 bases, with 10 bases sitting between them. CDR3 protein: CASSVQSHNEKLFF. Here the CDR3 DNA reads TGTGCCAGCAGTGTACAGTCCCATAATGAAAAACTGTTTTTT.

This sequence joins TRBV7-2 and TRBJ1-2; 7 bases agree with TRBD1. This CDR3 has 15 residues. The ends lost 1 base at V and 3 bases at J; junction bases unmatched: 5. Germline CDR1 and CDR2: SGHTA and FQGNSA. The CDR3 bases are TGTGCCAGCAGCTTAGGAGGGGGGACAGACTATGGCTACACCTTC. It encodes CASSLGGGTDYGYTF.

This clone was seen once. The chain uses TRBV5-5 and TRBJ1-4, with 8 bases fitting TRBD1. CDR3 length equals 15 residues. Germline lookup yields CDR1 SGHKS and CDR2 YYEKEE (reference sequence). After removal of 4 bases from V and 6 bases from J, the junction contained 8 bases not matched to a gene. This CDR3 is CASSQGQGGDEKLFF. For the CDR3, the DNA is TGTGCCAGCAGCCAAGGACAGGGTGGGGATGAAAAACTGTTTTTT.

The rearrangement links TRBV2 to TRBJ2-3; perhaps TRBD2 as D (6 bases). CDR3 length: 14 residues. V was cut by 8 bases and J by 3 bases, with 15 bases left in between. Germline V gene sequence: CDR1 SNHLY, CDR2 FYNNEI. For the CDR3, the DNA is TGTGCCAGCTCTAATAACGCGGGAACAGATACGCAGTATTTT. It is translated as CASSNNAGTDTQYF.

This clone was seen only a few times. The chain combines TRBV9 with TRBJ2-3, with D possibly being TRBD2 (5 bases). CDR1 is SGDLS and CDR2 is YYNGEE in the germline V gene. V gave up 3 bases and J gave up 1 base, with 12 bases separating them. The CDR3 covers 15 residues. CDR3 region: CASSARGSGTDTQYF. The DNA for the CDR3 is TGTGCCAGCAGCGCCCGAGGTAGCGGCACAGATACGCAGTATTTT.

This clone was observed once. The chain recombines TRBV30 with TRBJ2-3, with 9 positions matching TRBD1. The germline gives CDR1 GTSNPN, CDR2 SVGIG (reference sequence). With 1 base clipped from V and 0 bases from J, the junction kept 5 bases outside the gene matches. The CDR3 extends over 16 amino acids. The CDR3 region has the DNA TGTGCCTGGAGTGCCGGGACAGGGCTTAGCACAGATACGCAGTATTTT. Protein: CAWSAGTGLSTDTQYF.

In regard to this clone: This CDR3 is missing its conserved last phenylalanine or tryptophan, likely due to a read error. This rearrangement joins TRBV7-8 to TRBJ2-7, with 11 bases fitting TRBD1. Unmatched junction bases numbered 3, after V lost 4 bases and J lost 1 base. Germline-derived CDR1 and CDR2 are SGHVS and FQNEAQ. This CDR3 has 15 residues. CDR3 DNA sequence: TGTGCCAGCAGCTGGGGACAGGGGGGGTCCTACGAGCAGTACCTC. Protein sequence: CASSWGQGGSYEQYL.

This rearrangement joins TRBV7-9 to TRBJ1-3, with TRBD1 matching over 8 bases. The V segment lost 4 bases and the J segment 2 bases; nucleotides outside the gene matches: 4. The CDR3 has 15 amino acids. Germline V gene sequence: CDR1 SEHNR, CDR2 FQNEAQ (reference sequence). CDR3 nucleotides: TGTGCCAGCAGCTATTTCAGGGGGCCTGGAAACACCATATATTTT. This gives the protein CASSYFRGPGNTIYF.

For the CDR3, the DNA is TGTGCCAGCAGGAGGGACAGCCTCACAGATACGCAGTATTTT. Encoded protein: CASRRDSLTDTQYF. The V and J genes are TRBV2 and TRBJ2-3, with TRBD1 identical over 7 bases. This CDR3 has 14 residues. The ends lost 6 bases at V and 2 bases at J; junction bases unmatched: 5. From germline, CDR1 is SNHLY and CDR2 FYNNEI.

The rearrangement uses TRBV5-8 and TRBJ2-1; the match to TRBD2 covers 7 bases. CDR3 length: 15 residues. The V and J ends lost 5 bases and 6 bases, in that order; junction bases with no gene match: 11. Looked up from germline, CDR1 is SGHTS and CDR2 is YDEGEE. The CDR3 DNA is TGTGCCAGCAGACCACGACTAGCCAATAGCAATGAGCAGTTCTTC. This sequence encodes CASRPRLANSNEQFF.

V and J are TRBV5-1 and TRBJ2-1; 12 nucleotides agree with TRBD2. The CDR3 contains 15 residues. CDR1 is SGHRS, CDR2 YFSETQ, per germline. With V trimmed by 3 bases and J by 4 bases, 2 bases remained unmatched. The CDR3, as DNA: TGCGCCAGCAGCTCGACTAGCGGGAGTTACAATGAGCAGTTCTTC. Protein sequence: CASSSTSGSYNEQFF.

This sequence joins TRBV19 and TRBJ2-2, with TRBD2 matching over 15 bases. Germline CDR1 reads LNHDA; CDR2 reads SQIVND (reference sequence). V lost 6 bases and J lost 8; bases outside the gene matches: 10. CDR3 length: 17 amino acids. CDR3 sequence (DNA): TGTGCCAGTAGGCCAAGGCCGGGACTAGCGGGGGGTGGGGAGCTGTTTTTT. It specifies CASRPRPGLAGGGELFF. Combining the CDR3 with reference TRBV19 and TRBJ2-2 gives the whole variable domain DGGITQSPKYLFRKEGQNVTLSCEQNLNHDAMYWYRQDPGQGLRLIYYSQIVNDFQKGDIAEGYSVSREKKESFPLTVTSAQKNPTAFYLCASRPRPGLAGGGELFFGEGSRLTVL.